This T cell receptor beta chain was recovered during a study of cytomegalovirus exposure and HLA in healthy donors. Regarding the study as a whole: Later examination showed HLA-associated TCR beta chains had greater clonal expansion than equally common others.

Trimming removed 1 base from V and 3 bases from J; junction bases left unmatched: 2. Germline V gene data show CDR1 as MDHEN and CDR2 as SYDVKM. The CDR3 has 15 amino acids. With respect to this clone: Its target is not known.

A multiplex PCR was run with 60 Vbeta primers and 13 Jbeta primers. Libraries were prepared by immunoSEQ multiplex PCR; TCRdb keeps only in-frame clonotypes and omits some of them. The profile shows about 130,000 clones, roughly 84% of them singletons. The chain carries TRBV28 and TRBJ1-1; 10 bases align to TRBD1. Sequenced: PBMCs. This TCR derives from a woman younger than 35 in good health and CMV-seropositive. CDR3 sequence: CASSLYGTGDTEAFF. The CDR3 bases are TGTGCCAGCAGTTTATACGGGACAGGGGACACTGAAGCTTTCTTT.